This T cell receptor (beta chain) emerged from a study of technical replicates of blood from a handful of donors. This table comes from immunoSEQ multiplex PCR, and its TCRdb copy is limited to in-frame clones, with some not included. The data show over 70,000 clones, with just under 97% seen just once and roughly 0.2% held by the top ten. Between the trimmed V and J ends, which lost 1 base and 1 base, there was a span of 8 bases. Germline V CDR1 and CDR2: SGHTA, FQGNSA. The CDR3 loop spans 14 amino acids. This TCR was sampled from a human donor in good health. The sequenced sample consisted of T cells isolated from PBMCs. The chain carries TRBV7-2 and TRBJ2-7, with D perhaps TRBD2 (5 bases). The CDR3 DNA is TGTGCCAGCAGCTTAGGGGAGTGGTCCTACGAGCAGTACTTC. Its translation: CASSLGEWSYEQYF.